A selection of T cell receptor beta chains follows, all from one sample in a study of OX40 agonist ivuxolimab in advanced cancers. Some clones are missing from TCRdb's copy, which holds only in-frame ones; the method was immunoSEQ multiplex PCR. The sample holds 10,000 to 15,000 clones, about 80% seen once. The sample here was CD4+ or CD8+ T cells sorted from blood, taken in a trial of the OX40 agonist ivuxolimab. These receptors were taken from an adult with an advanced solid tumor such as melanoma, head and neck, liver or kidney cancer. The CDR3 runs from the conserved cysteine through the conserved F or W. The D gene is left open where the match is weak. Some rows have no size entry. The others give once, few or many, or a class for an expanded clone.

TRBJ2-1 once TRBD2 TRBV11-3 TGTGCCAGCAGCTGGGGGGGGCTAGCGGGAGGAAGTGAGCAGTTCTTC CASSWGGLAGGSEQFF
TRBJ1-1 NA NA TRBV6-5 TGTGCCAGCAGTTACTCGAGGGGGGGGACTGAAGCTTTCTTT CASSYSRGGTEAFF
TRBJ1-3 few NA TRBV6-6 TGTGCCAGCACCCCCGATGGAAACACCATATATTTT CASTPDGNTIYF
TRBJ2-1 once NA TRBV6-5 TGTGCCAGCAGTTACCGCGGGCGCGAATACAATGAGCAGTTCTTC CASSYRGREYNEQFF
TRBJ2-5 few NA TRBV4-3 TGCGCCAGCAGCCAAGAAGGGAGTGGGGGTGAGACCCAGTACTTC CASSQEGSGGETQYF
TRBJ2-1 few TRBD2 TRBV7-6 TGTGCCAGCAGCTTAGGGGACTACCCCGCGAATGAGCAGTTCTTC CASSLGDYPANEQFF
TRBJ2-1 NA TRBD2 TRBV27 TGTGCCAGCAGTTTCGTCGGTGGGACTAGCGGGACCTTCAATGAGCAGTTCTTC CASSFVGGTSGTFNEQFF
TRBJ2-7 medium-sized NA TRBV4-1 TGCGCCAGCAGCCCGGAGTCGGATCCCCGGGTTGAGCAGTACTTC CASSPESDPRVEQYF
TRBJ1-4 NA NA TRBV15 TGTGCCACCAGCAGAGAATCGGGGGCAACTAATGAAAAACTGTTTTTT CATSRESGATNEKLFF
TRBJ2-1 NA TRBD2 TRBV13 TGTGCCAGCAGCCACATAGCGGGAATATCCTACAATGAGCAGTTCTTC CASSHIAGISYNEQFF
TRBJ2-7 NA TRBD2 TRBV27 TGTGCCAGCAGTATAGCGGGAGGCGGATACGAGCAGTACTTC CASSIAGGGYEQYF
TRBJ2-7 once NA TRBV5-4 TGTGCCAGCAGCGATCAGAGGATTTCCTACGAGCAGTACTTC CASSDQRISYEQYF
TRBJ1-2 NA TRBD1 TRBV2 TGTGCCAGCGGTGGACAGGTGAACTATGGCTACACCTTC CASGGQVNYGYTF
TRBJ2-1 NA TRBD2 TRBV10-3 TGTGCCATCATAGCGGGAGTTAACGATGAGCAGTTCTTC CAIIAGVNDEQFF
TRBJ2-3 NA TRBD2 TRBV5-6 TGTGCCAGCAGCCCCAGACTAGCGGGAATAGATACGCAGTATTTT CASSPRLAGIDTQYF
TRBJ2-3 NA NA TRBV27 TGTGCCAGCAGTTTGGGTCCTGGGGGGCTAGATACGCAGTATTTT CASSLGPGGLDTQYF
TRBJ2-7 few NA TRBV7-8 TGTGCCAGCAGAGGGAGGACGGATTCCTACGAGCAGTACTTC CASRGRTDSYEQYF
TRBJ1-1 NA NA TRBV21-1 TGTGCCAGCAGCAAGTGCCGGGACAGGGGTTTGCACACTGAAGCTTTCTTT CASSKCRDRGLHTEAFF
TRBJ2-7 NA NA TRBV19 TGTGCCAGTAGTCTCGGGTCGTCGAGCTCCTACGAGCAGTACTTC CASSLGSSSSYEQYF
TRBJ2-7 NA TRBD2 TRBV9 TGTGCCAGCAGCCCGACGGCTAGCGGGAGCTCCTACGAGCAGTACTTC CASSPTASGSSYEQYF
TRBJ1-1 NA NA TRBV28 TGTGCCAGCAGTTTCCTACTTGGGGGGGGCACTGAAGCTTTCTTT CASSFLLGGGTEAFF
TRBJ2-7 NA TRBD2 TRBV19 TGTGCCAGTTCGGATAGCGGGAGTTTCGAGCAGTACTTC CASSDSGSFEQYF
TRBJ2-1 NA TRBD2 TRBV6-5 TGTGCCAGCAGTTACACCGGACTAGCGGGAGGTAATGAGCAGTTCTTC CASSYTGLAGGNEQFF
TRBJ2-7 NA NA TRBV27 TGTGCCAGCAGTTCTGACCCCTTAGGGCGCTCCTACGAGCAGTACTTC CASSSDPLGRSYEQYF
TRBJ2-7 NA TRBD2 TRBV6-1 TGTGCCAGCAGTGAGGGGACTAGCGGCTCCTACGAGCAGTACTTC CASSEGTSGSYEQYF
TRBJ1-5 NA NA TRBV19 TGTGCCAGTAGTCCAAAGCCCGGGTTCAGCAATCAGCCCCAGCATTTT CASSPKPGFSNQPQHF
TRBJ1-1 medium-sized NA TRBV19 TGTGCCAGTAGTGTCGGGGTATCGGACACTGAAGCTTTCTTT CASSVGVSDTEAFF
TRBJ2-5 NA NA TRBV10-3 TGTGCCATCCGTGACGGTGAGCAGTACTTC CAIRDGEQYF
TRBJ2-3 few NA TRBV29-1 TGCAGCCTTTGGGGGGGCACAGATACGCAGTATTTT CSLWGGTDTQYF
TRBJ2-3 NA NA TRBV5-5 TGTGCCAGCAGCTTGTCCGGGGGTAGGACAGATACGCAGTATTTT CASSLSGGRTDTQYF
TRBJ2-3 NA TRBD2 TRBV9 TGTGCCAGCAACTGGGGCGGGAGCTCAGATACGCAGTATTTT CASNWGGSSDTQYF
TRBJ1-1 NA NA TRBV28 TGTGCCAGCAGTCCCAGGGGTTACAGCACTGAAGCTTTCTTT CASSPRGYSTEAFF
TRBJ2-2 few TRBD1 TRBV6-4 TGTGCCAGCAGTGACGGGACAGGGGGCACCGGGGAGCTGTTTTTT CASSDGTGGTGELFF
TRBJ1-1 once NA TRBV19 TGTGCCAGTAGTATGGTGAAAGACACTGAAGCTTTCTTT CASSMVKDTEAFF
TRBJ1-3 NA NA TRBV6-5 TGTGCCAGCAGGTCGACAAGCTCTGGAAACACCATATATTTT CASRSTSSGNTIYF
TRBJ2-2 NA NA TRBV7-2 TGTGCCAGCAATTACAGGGAGACCAGGAAGGGCGGGGAGCTGTTTTTT CASNYRETRKGGELFF
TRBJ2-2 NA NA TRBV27 TGTGCCAGCAGTACCACTTCCGGGACTTGGAACACCGGGGAGCTGTTTTTT CASSTTSGTWNTGELFF
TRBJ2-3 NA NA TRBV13 TGTGCCAGCAGCTTAGAGGAGACCCATGAGCAGTATTTT CASSLEETHEQYF
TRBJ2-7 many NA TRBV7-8 TGTGCCAGCAGCTTAGATGCGGGGTCCTACGAGCAGTACTTC CASSLDAGSYEQYF
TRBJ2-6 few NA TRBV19 TGTGCCAGTAGTATTTTGTTCGTAGGGGCCAACGTCCTGACTTTC CASSILFVGANVLTF
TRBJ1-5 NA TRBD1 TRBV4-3 TGCGCCAGCAGCCTCGGACAGGGCCGGCAGCCCCAGCATTTT CASSLGQGRQPQHF